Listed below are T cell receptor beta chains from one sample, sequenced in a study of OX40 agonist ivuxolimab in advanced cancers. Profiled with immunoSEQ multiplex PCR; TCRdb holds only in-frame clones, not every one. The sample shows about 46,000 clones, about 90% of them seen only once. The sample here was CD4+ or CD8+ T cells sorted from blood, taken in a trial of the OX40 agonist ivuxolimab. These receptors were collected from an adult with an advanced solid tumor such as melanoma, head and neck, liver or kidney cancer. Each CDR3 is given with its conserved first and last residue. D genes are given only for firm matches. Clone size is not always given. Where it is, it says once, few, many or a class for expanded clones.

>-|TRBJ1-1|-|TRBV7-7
TGTGCTAGCAGCTTAGCAACGCACACTGAAGCTTTCTTT
CASSLATHTEAFF
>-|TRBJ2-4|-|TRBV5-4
TGTGCCAGCAGCTTGAAGGGGGTGAAGGAAAACATTCAGTACTTC
CASSLKGVKENIQYF
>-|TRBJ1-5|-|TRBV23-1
TGCGCCAGCAGTCAAGAAGGGGCGGGGCCTTATAGCAATCAGCCCCAGCATTTT
CASSQEGAGPYSNQPQHF
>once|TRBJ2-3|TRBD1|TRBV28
TGTGCCAGCAGGTCCCGGACAGGGGGCGGGGATACGCAGTATTTT
CASRSRTGGGDTQYF
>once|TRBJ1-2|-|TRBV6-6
TGTGCCAGCAGGCTTAGGGGGAACTATGGCTACACCTTC
CASRLRGNYGYTF
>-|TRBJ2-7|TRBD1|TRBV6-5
TGTGCCAGCAGTTACCAAGGACAGGGTACGGGAGAGCAGTACTTC
CASSYQGQGTGEQYF
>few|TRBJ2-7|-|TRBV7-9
TGTGCCAGCAGCTCAGCCTACGAGCAGTACTTC
CASSSAYEQYF
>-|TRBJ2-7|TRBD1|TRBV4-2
TGTGCCAGCAGCCAAGATCGAGACAGGGGGGCTCTACGAGGACAGTACTTC
CASSQDRDRGALRGQYF
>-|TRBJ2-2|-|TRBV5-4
TGTGCCAGCAGCCCCGGGAACACCGGGGAGCTGTTTTTT
CASSPGNTGELFF
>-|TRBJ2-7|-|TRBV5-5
TGTGCCAGCAGCCGGGGATGGGACTACGAGCAGTACTTC
CASSRGWDYEQYF
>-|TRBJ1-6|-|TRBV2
TGTGCCAGCTCTAACAGCTCCCCCTATAATTCACCCCTCCACTTT
CASSNSSPYNSPLHF
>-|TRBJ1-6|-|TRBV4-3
TGCGCCAGCAGCCAAGACCCAAATTCACCCCTCCACTTT
CASSQDPNSPLHF
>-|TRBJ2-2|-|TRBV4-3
TGCGCCAGCAGCCGGGGAGTCTCCGGGGAGCTGTTTTTT
CASSRGVSGELFF
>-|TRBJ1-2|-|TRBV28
TGTGCCAGCACCCCCGACAACTATGGCTACACCTTC
CASTPDNYGYTF
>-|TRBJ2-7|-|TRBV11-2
TGTGCCAGCAGCTTAGTTGGGGGTTCGGGGGAGCAGTACTTC
CASSLVGGSGEQYF
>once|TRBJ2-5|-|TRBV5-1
TGCGCCAGCAGCTCAGGGGGGTCCCCTAACCAAGAGACCCAGTACTTC
CASSSGGSPNQETQYF
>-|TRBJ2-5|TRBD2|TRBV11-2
TGTGCCAGCAGCTTAACCGGACTAGCCCAAGAGACCCAGTACTTC
CASSLTGLAQETQYF
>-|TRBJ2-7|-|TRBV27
TGTGCCAGTTCTGAGAGAGGTACCTACGAGCAGTACTTC
CASSERGTYEQYF
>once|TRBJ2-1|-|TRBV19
TGTGCCAGTAGTATCGGCGGAGGCTCCTACAATGAGCAGTTCTTC
CASSIGGGSYNEQFF
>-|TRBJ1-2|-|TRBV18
TGTGCCAGCTCACCACCGTACAGGGAGGACTATGGCTACACCTTC
CASSPPYREDYGYTF
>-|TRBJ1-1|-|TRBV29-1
TGCAGCGTTGAAGTAAGGGGCGCCAACACTGAAGCTTTCTTT
CSVEVRGANTEAFF
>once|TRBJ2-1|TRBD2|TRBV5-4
TGTGCCAGCAGCTTCAAGGCGGGGGGTGGTGAGCAGTTCTTC
CASSFKAGGGEQFF
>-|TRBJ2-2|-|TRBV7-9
TGTGCCAGCAGCGCAGGGGTCGGGGAGCTGTTTTTT
CASSAGVGELFF
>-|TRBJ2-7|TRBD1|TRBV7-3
TGTGCCAGCAGCTCCGACAGGGGGCGCGAGCAGTACTTC
CASSSDRGREQYF
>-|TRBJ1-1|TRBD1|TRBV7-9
TGTGCCAGCAGCTCCTCCGGGACAGGGCTGGAGGCTTTCTTT
CASSSSGTGLEAFF
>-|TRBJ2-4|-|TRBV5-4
TGTGCCAGCAGCTTGGGGGGCAGTCCTCTAGCCAAAAACATTCAGTACTTC
CASSLGGSPLAKNIQYF
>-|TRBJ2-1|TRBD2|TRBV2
TGTGCCAGCAGTGAACTAGCGGGATCAAATGAGCAGTTCTTC
CASSELAGSNEQFF
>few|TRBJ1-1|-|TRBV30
TGTGCCTGGAGTTCACCCTCAGGGAAAGCTTTCTTT
CAWSSPSGKAFF
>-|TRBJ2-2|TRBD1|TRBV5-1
TGCGCCAGCAGCTCCACAGGGGGTGTCAACACCGGGGAGCTGTTTTTT
CASSSTGGVNTGELFF
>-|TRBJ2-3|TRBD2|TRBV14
TGTGCCAGCAGCCAAGATAAAGCGGGAGCGCCTCCGGAAGATACGCAGTATTTT
CASSQDKAGAPPEDTQYF
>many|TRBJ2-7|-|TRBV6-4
TGTGCCAGCAGCAACAGGGTATCCGTCCACGAGCAGTACTTC
CASSNRVSVHEQYF
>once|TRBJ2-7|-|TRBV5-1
TGCGCCAGCAGCTCGGGACTGGACTACGAGCAGTACTTC
CASSSGLDYEQYF
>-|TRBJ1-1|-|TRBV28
TGTGCCAGCAGTGAACTCGGCGGGGGTGAGCGGACTGAAGCTTTCTTT
CASSELGGGERTEAFF
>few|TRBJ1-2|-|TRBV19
TGTGCCAGTAGTGACAGCTATGGCTACACCTTC
CASSDSYGYTF
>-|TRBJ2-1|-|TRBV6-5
TGTGCCAGCAGTGTCACAGGGTACAATGAGCAGTTCTTC
CASSVTGYNEQFF
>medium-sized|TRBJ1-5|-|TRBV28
TGTGCCAGCAGTTGGCGTGATCAGCCCCAGCATTTT
CASSWRDQPQHF
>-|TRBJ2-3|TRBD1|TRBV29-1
TGCAGCGTCCGCCGGCTAACAGGGGGCGCAGATACGCAGTATTTT
CSVRRLTGGADTQYF
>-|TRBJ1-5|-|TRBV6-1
TGTGCCAGCAGTGATTACAATCAGCCCCAGCATTTT
CASSDYNQPQHF
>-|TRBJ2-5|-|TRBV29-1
TGCAGCGTTGATCAGGGACGAGAGACCCAGTACTTC
CSVDQGRETQYF
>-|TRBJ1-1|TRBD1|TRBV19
TGTGCCAGTAGGACCGGACAGGGGGACACTGAAGCTTTCTTT
CASRTGQGDTEAFF
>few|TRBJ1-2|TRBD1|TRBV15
TGTGCCACCGGAGACAGGGGCCCTGACTATGGCTACACCTTC
CATGDRGPDYGYTF
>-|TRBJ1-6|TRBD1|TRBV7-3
TGTGCCAGCAGCTTAGGGTCAGGCAGGGGGAATTCACCCCTCCACTTT
CASSLGSGRGNSPLHF
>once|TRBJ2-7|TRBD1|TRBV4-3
TGCGCCAGCAGCCCGGGACAGGGGGCGGAATACGAGCAGTACTTC
CASSPGQGAEYEQYF
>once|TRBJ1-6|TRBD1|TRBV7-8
TGTGCCAGCAGCTTATCAGGGGGTAATTCACCCCTCCACTTT
CASSLSGGNSPLHF
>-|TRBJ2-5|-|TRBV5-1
TGCGCCAGCAGCTTGGAAGGGACCGAGGAGACCCAGTACTTC
CASSLEGTEETQYF
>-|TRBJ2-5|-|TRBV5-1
TGCGCCAGCAGCGCGACCCTCTCCGGGGAGACCCAGTACTTC
CASSATLSGETQYF
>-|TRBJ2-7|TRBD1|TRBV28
TGTGCCAGCAGTGCTTGGACAGGATCGAGCTACGAGCAGTACTTC
CASSAWTGSSYEQYF
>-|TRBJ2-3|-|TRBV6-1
TGTGCCAGCAGTGAAGCCCTCACAGATACGCAGTATTTT
CASSEALTDTQYF
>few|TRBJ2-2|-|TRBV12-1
TGTGCCAGCAACCTTAGCGAGAACACCGGGGAGCTGTTTTTT
CASNLSENTGELFF
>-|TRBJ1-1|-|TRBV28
TGTGCCAGCAGTTGGGGGGACCCAAGGATGAACACTGAAGCTTTCTTT
CASSWGDPRMNTEAFF
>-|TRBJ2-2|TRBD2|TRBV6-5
TGTGCCAGCAGAGGACTAGCGGGGGACACCGGGGAGCTGTTTTTT
CASRGLAGDTGELFF
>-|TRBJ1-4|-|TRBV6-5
TGTGCCAGCAGTCAATCTCAGGGGACGGGTGAAAAACTGTTTTTT
CASSQSQGTGEKLFF
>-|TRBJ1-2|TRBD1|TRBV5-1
TGCGCCAGCAGCTTGACAGGGGACAGCTACACCTTC
CASSLTGDSYTF